Listed below are T cell receptor beta chains from one sample, sequenced in a study of T cell responses to AZD1222 COVID-19 vaccine. TCRdb keeps only in-frame clones here, not all; method: immunoSEQ multiplex PCR. The sample carries 150,000 to 200,000 clones, about 86% recorded once. Source: peripheral blood, taken 28 days after the second AZD1222 dose. These receptors all come from an adult who received the AZD1222 COVID-19 vaccine. Both conserved end residues are part of each CDR3. Each record gives: V gene, clone size, J gene, D gene, CDR3 DNA, CDR3 protein. The D gene is left open where the match is weak. The listing skips clone size in some rows; elsewhere it reads once, few, many or a size class.

V: TRBV6-6; size: -; J: TRBJ1-4; D: -; DNA: TGTGCCAGCAGTTACCCTTCGGACGCCGGCGAAAAACTGTTTTTT; CDR3: CASSYPSDAGEKLFF
V: TRBV5-1; size: few; J: TRBJ2-1; D: TRBD2; DNA: TGCGCCAGCAGCTTGGTAGCGGGACTAGCGGATTTTTCCTACAATGAGCAGTTCTTC; CDR3: CASSLVAGLADFSYNEQFF
V: TRBV6-5; size: -; J: TRBJ2-3; D: -; DNA: TGTGCCAGCAGTCAGCCCGACAGGGAGGCGCAGTATTTT; CDR3: CASSQPDREAQYF
V: TRBV4-3; size: once; J: TRBJ2-2; D: -; DNA: TGCGCCAGCAGCCAAGACCTGCCAGGTTCGGCCGGGGAGCTGTTTTTT; CDR3: CASSQDLPGSAGELFF
V: TRBV25-1; size: -; J: TRBJ2-2; D: -; DNA: TGTGCCAGCAGTGAATACGCCTCCGGGGAGCTGTTTTTT; CDR3: CASSEYASGELFF
V: TRBV19; size: -; J: TRBJ1-3; D: -; DNA: TGTGCCAGTCGCCGGGACCCCTCTGGAAACACCATATATTTT; CDR3: CASRRDPSGNTIYF
V: TRBV19; size: -; J: TRBJ1-4; D: -; DNA: TGTGCCAGTAGAGGTTCTCTGACAGCTAATGAAAAACTGTTTTTT; CDR3: CASRGSLTANEKLFF
V: TRBV18; size: -; J: TRBJ2-7; D: TRBD1; DNA: TGTGCCAGCTCCCTCCTCGGACAGGACCTCTACGAGCAGTACTTC; CDR3: CASSLLGQDLYEQYF
V: TRBV19; size: -; J: TRBJ2-7; D: TRBD1; DNA: TGTGCCAGTAGTAGGGGACAGAGCTCCTACGAGCAGTACTTC; CDR3: CASSRGQSSYEQYF
V: TRBV5-4; size: -; J: TRBJ2-3; D: -; DNA: TGTGCCAGCAGTTTAATTATTTCGGATACGCAGTATTTT; CDR3: CASSLIISDTQYF
V: TRBV10-2; size: -; J: TRBJ1-2; D: -; DNA: TGCGCCAGCAGTGAAAGCAGTACAGGCTACACCTTC; CDR3: CASSESSTGYTF
V: TRBV3-1/TRBV3-2; size: once; J: TRBJ1-6; D: -; DNA: TGTGCCAGCAGCCAAGATTCGGTGATGGGTTCACCCCTCCACTTT; CDR3: CASSQDSVMGSPLHF
V: TRBV18; size: -; J: TRBJ1-2; D: -; DNA: TGTGCCAGCTCACCATTAAGGGACACCACTAACTATGGCTACACCTTC; CDR3: CASSPLRDTTNYGYTF
V: TRBV7-2; size: -; J: TRBJ1-2; D: TRBD1; DNA: TGTGCCAGCACAATTAACACAGGGGGCGACTATGGCTACACCTTC; CDR3: CASTINTGGDYGYTF
V: TRBV5-5; size: -; J: TRBJ1-4; D: TRBD1; DNA: TGTGCCAGCAGCTCAGCCCTCGGGACAGCAATCGAAAAACTGTTTTTT; CDR3: CASSSALGTAIEKLFF
V: TRBV9; size: -; J: TRBJ1-1; D: TRBD1; DNA: TGTGCCAGCAGCGCTCGACAGGGCTCCATGAACACTGAAGCTTTCTTT; CDR3: CASSARQGSMNTEAFF
V: TRBV7-2; size: once; J: TRBJ1-6; D: -; DNA: TGTGCCAGCAGCTTAAAAAGAAATTCACCCCTCCACTTT; CDR3: CASSLKRNSPLHF
V: TRBV11-2; size: -; J: TRBJ1-5; D: TRBD1; DNA: TGTGCCAGCAGCCCGGGGACAGTTCCTAATCAGCCCCAGCATTTT; CDR3: CASSPGTVPNQPQHF
V: TRBV15; size: -; J: TRBJ1-5; D: TRBD1; DNA: TGTGCCACCAGCAGGGACAGGCGCGTTGAGAACAATCAGCCCCAGCATTTT; CDR3: CATSRDRRVENNQPQHF
V: TRBV19; size: -; J: TRBJ2-5; D: TRBD1; DNA: TGTGCCAGTAGTATGGGTCCTACCGGGACAGGAGAGACCCAGTACTTC; CDR3: CASSMGPTGTGETQYF
V: TRBV21-1; size: -; J: TRBJ1-4; D: -; DNA: TGTGCCATGTCCGGACTTGTTCCCGAAAAACTGTTTTTT; CDR3: CAMSGLVPEKLFF
V: TRBV5-1; size: -; J: TRBJ2-3; D: -; DNA: TGCGCCAGCAGCTTGGCCGGGCTACTTGGAGATACGCAGTATTTT; CDR3: CASSLAGLLGDTQYF
V: TRBV27; size: -; J: TRBJ1-1; D: -; DNA: TGTGCCAGCAGTTCGGCCGGCGGGACTGAAGCTTTCTTT; CDR3: CASSSAGGTEAFF
V: TRBV25-1; size: -; J: TRBJ2-4; D: -; DNA: TGTGCCAGCAGTGCCGAGTTAGAAGGGGGAGCCAAAAACATTCAGTACTTC; CDR3: CASSAELEGGAKNIQYF
V: TRBV9; size: -; J: TRBJ2-7; D: -; DNA: TGTGCCAGCAGCACCCGCGATTGGGGGGTTAACTACGAGCAGTACTTC; CDR3: CASSTRDWGVNYEQYF
V: TRBV19; size: -; J: TRBJ1-1; D: TRBD1; DNA: TGTGCCAGTAGTTTACAGGGGCCGAACACTGAAGCTTTCTTT; CDR3: CASSLQGPNTEAFF
V: TRBV5-6; size: once; J: TRBJ1-3; D: -; DNA: TGTGCCAGCAGCCGGGTTGGGGGCGCGGTAGACACCATATATTTT; CDR3: CASSRVGGAVDTIYF
V: TRBV11-2; size: once; J: TRBJ2-1; D: -; DNA: TGTGCCAGCAGCTTAGGAACTCAGGGGAATGAGCAGTTCTTC; CDR3: CASSLGTQGNEQFF
V: TRBV27; size: -; J: TRBJ2-2; D: -; DNA: TGTGCCACCTCAATCCTTTACACCGGGGAGCTGTTTTTT; CDR3: CATSILYTGELFF
V: TRBV3-1/TRBV3-2; size: -; J: TRBJ1-2; D: -; DNA: TGTGCCAGCAGCCAAGTCTGGAGTTCCGCGGATGGCTACACCTTC; CDR3: CASSQVWSSADGYTF
V: TRBV7-2; size: -; J: TRBJ1-5; D: -; DNA: TGTGCCAGCAGCTTAGAGGGGTATAGCAATCAGCCCCAGCATTTT; CDR3: CASSLEGYSNQPQHF
V: TRBV6-5; size: -; J: TRBJ1-2; D: -; DNA: TGTGCCAGCAGTCCCCGAGGGGGTAACTATGGCTACACCTTC; CDR3: CASSPRGGNYGYTF
V: TRBV5-4; size: many; J: TRBJ2-2; D: -; DNA: TGTGCCAGCAGCTTGGCCGGCATGGGGGCCGGGGAGCTGTTTTTT; CDR3: CASSLAGMGAGELFF
V: TRBV7-2; size: -; J: TRBJ2-2; D: -; DNA: TGTGCCAGCAGCTTAGCGGTAGCGAATACCGGGGAGCTGTTTTTT; CDR3: CASSLAVANTGELFF
V: TRBV24-1; size: -; J: TRBJ1-5; D: TRBD1; DNA: TGTGCCACCAACGACAGGGGAGATCAGCCCCAGCATTTT; CDR3: CATNDRGDQPQHF
V: TRBV6-5; size: -; J: TRBJ1-3; D: -; DNA: TGTGCCAGCAGTTTCTCCCCTCGGGACGGGGGAAACACCATATATTTT; CDR3: CASSFSPRDGGNTIYF
V: TRBV24-1; size: -; J: TRBJ2-1; D: -; DNA: TGTGCCACCAGTGATTCCGGGAGCTCCTACAATGAGCAGTTCTTC; CDR3: CATSDSGSSYNEQFF
V: TRBV29-1; size: once; J: TRBJ2-6; D: TRBD1; DNA: TGCAGCGTTGGACAGGGGGCTGGGGCCAACGTCCTGACTTTC; CDR3: CSVGQGAGANVLTF
V: TRBV9; size: few; J: TRBJ2-7; D: -; DNA: TGTGCCAGCAGCCCGATTCAGGGGGGGTTCGAGCAGTACTTC; CDR3: CASSPIQGGFEQYF
V: TRBV6-5; size: -; J: TRBJ1-4; D: -; DNA: TGTGCCAGCAGTTACTCGGGGGGGGGTAATGAAAAACTGTTTTTT; CDR3: CASSYSGGGNEKLFF
V: TRBV18; size: once; J: TRBJ1-2; D: -; DNA: TGTGCCAGCTCACCGAAGGGAGGCGACTATGGCTACACCTTC; CDR3: CASSPKGGDYGYTF